The 9 T cell receptor beta chains listed next were all sequenced from one sample in a study of T cell repertoires in cytomegalovirus infection. Via MiXCR, TCRdb re-called the reads, giving one row per CDR3 protein. Of around 210,000 distinct CDR3 sequences in the sample, approximately 6.7% were seen once. The sequenced sample consisted of PBMCs. The receptors come from a human donor in good health (CMV status not recorded). Some clones in this sample may be carry-over from other donors' samples.

This clonotype was seen repeatedly, ten times or more. The rearrangement joins TRBV6-2 or TRBV6-3 to TRBJ2-4; D is tentatively TRBD1 or TRBD2 (5 bases each). The germline V gene has CDR1 MNHEY and CDR2 SVGEGT. Trimming cost V 6 bases and J 7 bases, with 19 bases left between them. The CDR3 totals 15 residues. This CDR3 reads CASRVPYSGRNIQYF. The CDR3 DNA reads as TGTGCCAGCAGGGTCCCCTACTCGGGGCGGAACATTCAGTACTTC.

This clonotype showed up many times. The rearrangement joins TRBV12-3 or TRBV12-4 to TRBJ1-1; D unresolved. This CDR3 contains 13 residues. V dropped 1 base and J dropped 6 bases, with 9 bases sitting between them. The chain's CDR3 is CASSLGIRPEAFF. CDR3 DNA: TGTGCCAGCAGTTTAGGAATCCGTCCTGAAGCTTTCTTT.

The chain couples TRBV27 to TRBJ2-2, with TRBD1 identical over 8 bases. Germline V gene data show CDR1 as MNHEY and CDR2 as SMNVEV (reference sequence). There are 16 residues in the CDR3. V was clipped by 7 bases and J by 4 bases; unmatched bases: 11. The CDR3 reads CASTLLGQGGTGELFF. In DNA form, the CDR3 reads TGTGCCAGCACCCTACTCGGACAGGGAGGCACCGGGGAGCTGTTTTTT.

This clonotype was seen many times. J is TRBJ1-1 and V is TRBV7-2; 9 bases map to TRBD1. The V gene end was trimmed by 5 bases and the J gene end by 4 bases; junction bases not matched to a gene: 5. From germline, CDR1 is SGHTA and CDR2 FQGNSA. The CDR3 is made up of 14 amino acids. The CDR3 here is CASSATGGGTEAFF. CDR3 nucleotides: TGTGCCAGCAGCGCGACAGGGGGAGGCACTGAAGCTTTCTTT. The full variable domain, completed using reference TRBV7-2 and TRBJ1-1, is GAGVSQSPSNKVTEKGKDVELRCDPISGHTALYWYRQSLGQGLEFLIYFQGNSAPDKSGLPSDRFSAERTGGSVSTLTIQRTQQEDSAVYLCASSATGGGTEAFFGQGTRLTVV.

This clonotype was counted many times. V is TRBV5-1 and J is TRBJ1-1; D may be TRBD1 (6 bases). Germline values: CDR1 SGHRS, CDR2 YFSETQ. V lost 0 bases to trimming and J lost 1 base, with 10 bases between them. This CDR3 has 15 residues. CDR3 nucleotides: TGCGCCAGCAGCTTGGGTCAGGGGCAGAACACTGAAGCTTTCTTT. This translates into CASSLGQGQNTEAFF. The entire variable domain, with the rest obtained from reference TRBV5-1 and TRBJ1-1, is as follows: KAGVTQTPRYLIKTRGQQVTLSCSPISGHRSVSWYQQTPGQGLQFLFEYFSETQRNKGNFPGRFSGRQFSNSRSEMNVSTLELGDSALYLCASSLGQGQNTEAFFGQGTRLTVV.

This clonotype was observed many times. This chain connects TRBV12-3 or TRBV12-4 to TRBJ1-6; 8 bases are shared with TRBD1. V was pared by 5 bases and J by 8 bases, with 8 bases of the junction left unmatched. CDR3 length: 15 residues. The CDR3 is CASSVTGATDSPLHF. DNA for the CDR3: TGTGCCAGCAGTGTGACAGGGGCAACGGATTCACCCCTCCACTTT.

This clonotype appeared a few times. This may stem from a read error, because a much larger clone lies one nucleotide away. The rearrangement uses TRBV6-2 or TRBV6-3 and TRBJ2-2, with 8 bases aligning to TRBD1. Germline assignment: CDR1 MNHEY and CDR2 SVGEGT. The J segment lost 0 bases and the V segment lost 6 bases, leaving 9 bases of the junction unmatched. CDR3 length: 17 residues. CDR3 amino acids: CASSPGRTGTNTGELFF. CDR3 nucleotide sequence: TGTGCCAGCAGCCCCGGCAGGACAGGGACGAACACCGGGGAGCTGTTTTTT.

There are a few counts of this clonotype. The chain recombines TRBV18 with TRBJ2-7; D is ambiguous. This CDR3 is built from 15 residues. Germline V gives CDR1 KGHSH, CDR2 LQKENI. The V and J ends lost 3 bases and 3 bases respectively, with 15 bases between them. CDR3 in amino acids: CASSPQSGDIYEQYF. The DNA of the CDR3 is TGTGCCAGCTCACCCCAGTCTGGGGATATCTACGAGCAGTACTTC.

In this sample, this clonotype turned up many times. The CDR3 protein is CASSQEVAGRYEQYF. Here the CDR3 DNA reads TGCGCCAGCAGCCAAGAGGTGGCAGGTCGATACGAGCAGTACTTC. This chain connects TRBV4-3 to TRBJ2-7; D unclear. The V and J ends lost 0 bases and 4 bases respectively, with 13 bases between them. Germline V gives CDR1 LGHNA, CDR2 YSLEER. There are 15 residues in the CDR3.